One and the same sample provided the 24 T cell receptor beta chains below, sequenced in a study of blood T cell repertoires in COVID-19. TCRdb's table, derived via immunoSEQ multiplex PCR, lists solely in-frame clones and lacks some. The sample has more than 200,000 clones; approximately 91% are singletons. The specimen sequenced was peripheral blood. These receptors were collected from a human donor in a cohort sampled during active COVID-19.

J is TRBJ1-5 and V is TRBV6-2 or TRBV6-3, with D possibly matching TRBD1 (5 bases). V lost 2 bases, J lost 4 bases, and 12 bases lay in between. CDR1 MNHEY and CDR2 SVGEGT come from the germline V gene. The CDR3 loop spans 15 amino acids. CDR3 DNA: TGTGCCAGCAGTTACATTAGGGGTTGGAATCAGCCCCAGCATTTT. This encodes CASSYIRGWNQPQHF.

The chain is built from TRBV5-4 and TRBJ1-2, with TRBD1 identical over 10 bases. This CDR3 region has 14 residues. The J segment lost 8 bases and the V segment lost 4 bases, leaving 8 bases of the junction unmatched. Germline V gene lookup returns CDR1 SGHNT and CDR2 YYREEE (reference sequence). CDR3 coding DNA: TGTGCCAGCAGCATCCGGGACAGGGGAGGAGGCTACACCTTC. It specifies CASSIRDRGGGYTF.

The CDR3 protein is CASSPFVGRGAGTEAFF. CDR3 bases: TGTGCCAGCTCACCATTCGTTGGGCGGGGGGCCGGCACTGAAGCTTTCTTT. The chain employs TRBV18 and TRBJ1-1; maybe TRBD1 (6 bases). The CDR3 is 17 residues long. Trimming took off 2 bases at V and 4 bases at J, with 20 bases between the two ends. The germline gives CDR1 KGHSH, CDR2 LQKENI.

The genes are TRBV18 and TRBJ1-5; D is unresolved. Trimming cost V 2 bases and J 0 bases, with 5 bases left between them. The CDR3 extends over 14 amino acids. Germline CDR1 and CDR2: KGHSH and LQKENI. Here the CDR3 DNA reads TGTGCCAGCTCACCAGAGTATAGCAATCAGCCCCAGCATTTT. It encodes CASSPEYSNQPQHF.

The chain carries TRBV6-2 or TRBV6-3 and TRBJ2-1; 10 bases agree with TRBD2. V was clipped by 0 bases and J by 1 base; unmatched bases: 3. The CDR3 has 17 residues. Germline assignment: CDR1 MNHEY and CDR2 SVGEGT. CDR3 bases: TGTGCCAGCAGTTACTCCCTAGCGGGAGTGTCCTACAATGAGCAGTTCTTC. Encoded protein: CASSYSLAGVSYNEQFF.

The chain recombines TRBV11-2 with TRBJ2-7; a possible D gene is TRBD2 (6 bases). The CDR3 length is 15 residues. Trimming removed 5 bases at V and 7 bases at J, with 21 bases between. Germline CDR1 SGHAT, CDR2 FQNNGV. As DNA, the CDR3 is TGTGCCAGCAGCAAGGCTCGGGACTCACGGAGAGAGCAGTACTTC. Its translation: CASSKARDSRREQYF.

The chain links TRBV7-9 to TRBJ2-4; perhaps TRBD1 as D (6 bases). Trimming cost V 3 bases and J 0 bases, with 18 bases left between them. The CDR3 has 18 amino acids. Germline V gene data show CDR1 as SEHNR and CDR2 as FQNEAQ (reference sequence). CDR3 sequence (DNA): TGTGCCAGCAGCTTGCTCCGACGGACAGAAACAGCCAAAAACATTCAGTACTTC. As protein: CASSLLRRTETAKNIQYF.

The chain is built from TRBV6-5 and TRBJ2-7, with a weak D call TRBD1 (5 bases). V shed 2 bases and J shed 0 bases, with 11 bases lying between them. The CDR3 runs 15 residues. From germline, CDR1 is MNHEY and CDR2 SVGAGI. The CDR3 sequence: CASSYVRGSSYEQYF. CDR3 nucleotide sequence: TGTGCCAGCAGTTACGTAAGGGGAAGCTCCTACGAGCAGTACTTC.

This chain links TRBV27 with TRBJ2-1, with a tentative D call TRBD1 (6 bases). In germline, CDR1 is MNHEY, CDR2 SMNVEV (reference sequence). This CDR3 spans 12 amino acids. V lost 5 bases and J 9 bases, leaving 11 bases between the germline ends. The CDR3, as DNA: TGTGCCAGCAGTACAGGGAATAGTGAGCAGTTCTTC. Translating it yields CASSTGNSEQFF.

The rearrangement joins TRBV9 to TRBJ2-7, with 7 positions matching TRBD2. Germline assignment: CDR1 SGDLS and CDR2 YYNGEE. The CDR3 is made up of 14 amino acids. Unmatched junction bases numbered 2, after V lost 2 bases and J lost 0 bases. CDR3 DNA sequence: TGTGCCAGCAGCGTCGAGCGGGGCTCCTACGAGCAGTACTTC. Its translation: CASSVERGSYEQYF.

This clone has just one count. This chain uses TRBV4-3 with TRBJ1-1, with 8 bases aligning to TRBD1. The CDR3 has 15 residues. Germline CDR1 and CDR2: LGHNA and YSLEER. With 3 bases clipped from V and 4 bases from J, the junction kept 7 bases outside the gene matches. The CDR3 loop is CASSQGTGHGTEAFF. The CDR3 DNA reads TGCGCCAGCAGCCAGGGGACAGGACACGGCACTGAAGCTTTCTTT.

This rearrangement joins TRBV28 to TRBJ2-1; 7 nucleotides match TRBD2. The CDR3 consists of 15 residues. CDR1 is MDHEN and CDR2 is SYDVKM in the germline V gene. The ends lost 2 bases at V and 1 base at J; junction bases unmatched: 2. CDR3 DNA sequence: TGTGCCAGCAGTTTAGGGCGGGAGTCCTACAATGAGCAGTTCTTC. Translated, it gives CASSLGRESYNEQFF.

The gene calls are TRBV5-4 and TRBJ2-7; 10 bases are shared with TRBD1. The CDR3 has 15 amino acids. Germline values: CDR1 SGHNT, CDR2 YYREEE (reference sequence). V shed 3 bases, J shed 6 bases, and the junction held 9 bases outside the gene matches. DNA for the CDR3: TGTGCCAGCAGCTCTCGACAGGGGGCGAACGGCGAGCAGTACTTC. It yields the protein CASSSRQGANGEQYF. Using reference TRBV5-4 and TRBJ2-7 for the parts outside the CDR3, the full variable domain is ETGVTQSPTHLIKTRGQQVTLRCSSQSGHNTVSWYQQALGQGPQFIFQYYREEENGRGNFPPRFSGLQFPNYSSELNVNALELDDSALYLCASSSRQGANGEQYFGPGTRLTVT.

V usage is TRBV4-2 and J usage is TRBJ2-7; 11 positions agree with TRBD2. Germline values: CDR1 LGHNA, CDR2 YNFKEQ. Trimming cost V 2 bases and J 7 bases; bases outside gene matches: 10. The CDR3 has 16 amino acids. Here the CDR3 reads CASSQTVLAGAVEQYF. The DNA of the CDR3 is TGTGCCAGCAGCCAAACAGTACTAGCGGGAGCAGTGGAGCAGTACTTC.

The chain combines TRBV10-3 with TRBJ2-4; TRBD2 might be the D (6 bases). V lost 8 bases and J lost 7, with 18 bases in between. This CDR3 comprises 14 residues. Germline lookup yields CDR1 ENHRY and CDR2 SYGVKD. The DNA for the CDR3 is TGTGCCATCCGGGACCCCGGAGGGGAGAACATTCAGTACTTC. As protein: CAIRDPGGENIQYF.

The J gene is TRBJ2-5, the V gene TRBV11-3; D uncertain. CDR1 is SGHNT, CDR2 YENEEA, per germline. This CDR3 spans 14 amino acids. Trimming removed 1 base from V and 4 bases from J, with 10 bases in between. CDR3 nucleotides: TGTGCCAGCAGCTTAGGGTCTATCGGAGAGACCCAGTACTTC. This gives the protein CASSLGSIGETQYF.

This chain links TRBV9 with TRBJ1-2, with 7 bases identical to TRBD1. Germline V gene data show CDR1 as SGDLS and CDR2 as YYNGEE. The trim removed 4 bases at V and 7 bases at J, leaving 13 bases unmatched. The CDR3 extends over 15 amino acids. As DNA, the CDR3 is TGTGCCAGCAGCCGTGAACAGGGGATCCGACTTGGCTACACCTTC. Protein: CASSREQGIRLGYTF.

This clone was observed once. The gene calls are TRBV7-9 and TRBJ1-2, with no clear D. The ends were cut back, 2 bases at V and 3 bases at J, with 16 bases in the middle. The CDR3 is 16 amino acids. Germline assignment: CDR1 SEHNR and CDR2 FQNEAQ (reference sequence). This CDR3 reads CASSLLYVSEDYGYTF. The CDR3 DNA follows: TGTGCCAGCAGCTTATTATACGTCTCCGAGGACTATGGCTACACCTTC.

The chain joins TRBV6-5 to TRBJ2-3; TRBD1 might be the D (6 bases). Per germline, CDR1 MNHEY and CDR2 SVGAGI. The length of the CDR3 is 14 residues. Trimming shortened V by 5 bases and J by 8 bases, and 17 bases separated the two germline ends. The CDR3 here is CASSPGTRTLTQYF. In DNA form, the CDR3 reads TGTGCCAGCAGTCCTGGGACAAGGACACTTACGCAGTATTTT.

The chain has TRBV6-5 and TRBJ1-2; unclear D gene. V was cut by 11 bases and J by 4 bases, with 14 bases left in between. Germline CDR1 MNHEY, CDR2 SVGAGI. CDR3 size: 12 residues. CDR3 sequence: CAGPEGVYGYTF. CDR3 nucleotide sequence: TGTGCCGGCCCCGAGGGTGTCTATGGCTACACCTTC.

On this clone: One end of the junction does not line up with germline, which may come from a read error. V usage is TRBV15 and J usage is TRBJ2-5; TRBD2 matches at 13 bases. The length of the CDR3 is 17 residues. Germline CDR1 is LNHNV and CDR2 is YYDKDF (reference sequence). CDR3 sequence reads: CATSRDRTGLAGPPKYF. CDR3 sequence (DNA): TGTGCCACCAGCCGAGACCGTACGGGACTAGCGGGACCCCCGAAGTACTTC.

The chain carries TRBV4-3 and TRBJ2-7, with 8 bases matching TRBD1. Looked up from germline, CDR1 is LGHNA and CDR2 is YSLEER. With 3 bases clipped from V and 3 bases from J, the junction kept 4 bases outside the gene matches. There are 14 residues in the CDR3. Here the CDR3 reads CASSHRTGYYEQYF. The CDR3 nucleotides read TGCGCCAGCAGCCACCGGACAGGGTACTACGAGCAGTACTTC.

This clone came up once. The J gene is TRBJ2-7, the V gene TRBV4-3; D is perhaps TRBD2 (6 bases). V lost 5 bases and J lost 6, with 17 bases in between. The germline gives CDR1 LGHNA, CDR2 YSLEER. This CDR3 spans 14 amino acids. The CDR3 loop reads CASSDGTAPSEQYF. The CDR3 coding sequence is TGCGCCAGCAGCGACGGGACTGCCCCTAGCGAGCAGTACTTC.

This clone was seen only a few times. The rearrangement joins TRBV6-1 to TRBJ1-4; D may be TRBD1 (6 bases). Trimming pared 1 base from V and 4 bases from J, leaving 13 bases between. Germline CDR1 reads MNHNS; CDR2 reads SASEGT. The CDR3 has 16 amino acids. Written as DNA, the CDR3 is TGTGCCAGCAGTGAAGAGGGCGACAGGATTAATGAAAAACTGTTTTTT. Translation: CASSEEGDRINEKLFF.